A selection of T cell receptor beta chains follows, all from one sample in a study of blood T cells in healthy people across ages. One entry per CDR3 protein results from TCRdb running MiXCR on the 5' RACE reads. This sample carries a few hundred thousand distinct CDR3 sequences, 27% of them seen once, and the ten largest clones take 18%. The sequenced sample was blood. The receptors stem from a woman in her 70s in good health. Both conserved end residues are part of each CDR3. A D gene is named only where the DNA matches it firmly. The listing skips clone size in some rows; elsewhere it reads once, few, many or a size class.

cdr3_aa cdr3_nt j_call d_call v_call clone_size
CASSQRTGRTNTEAFF TGCGCCAGCAGCCAGAGGACGGGCAGAACGAACACTGAAGCTTTCTTT TRBJ1-1 - TRBV4-3 -
CASSFRTSGGAYNEQFF TGTGCCAGCAGCTTCCGGACTAGCGGGGGGGCCTACAATGAGCAGTTCTTC TRBJ2-1 TRBD2 TRBV7-9 -
CASRSTSGGSYEQYF TGTGCCAGCAGGTCGACTAGCGGGGGGTCGTACGAGCAGTACTTC TRBJ2-7 TRBD2 TRBV6-5 few
CASSGAGGTQPYEQYF TGTGCCAGTAGTGGAGCGGGGGGGACCCAACCCTACGAGCAGTACTTC TRBJ2-7 TRBD2 TRBV19 few
CASSLGGSDEQFF TGTGCCAGCAGCTTAGGGGGGAGCGATGAGCAGTTCTTC TRBJ2-1 - TRBV7-9 -
CAIRGTGDEQFF TGTGCCATCAGGGGGACAGGGGATGAGCAGTTCTTC TRBJ2-1 TRBD1 TRBV10-3 -
CSARVQQYEQYF TGCAGTGCTAGAGTCCAACAGTACGAGCAGTACTTC TRBJ2-7 - TRBV20-1 once
CSVRTGVSSEQYF TGCAGCGTTAGGACAGGGGTTTCTTCCGAGCAGTACTTC TRBJ2-7 TRBD1 TRBV29-1 few
CASSRAGGRETQYF TGTGCCAGCAGTCGGGCAGGGGGTCGCGAGACCCAGTACTTC TRBJ2-5 TRBD1 TRBV27 few
CASSFLSPSEKLFF TGCGCCAGCAGCTTCCTATCCCCCTCTGAAAAACTGTTTTTT TRBJ1-4 - TRBV5-1 -
CASSYRTGSNEQFF TGCGCCAGCAGCTATAGGACAGGGTCAAATGAGCAGTTCTTC TRBJ2-1 TRBD1 TRBV5-1 -
CASTKGPGELFF TGTGCCAGCACCAAGGGGCCCGGGGAGCTGTTTTTT TRBJ2-2 - TRBV7-8 -
CSVGMRGGDEKLFF TGCAGCGTTGGAATGAGGGGCGGGGACGAAAAACTGTTTTTT TRBJ1-4 - TRBV29-1 few
CASSLVGTGGYGYTF TGCGCCAGCAGCTTGGTGGGGACAGGGGGCTATGGCTACACCTTC TRBJ1-2 TRBD1 TRBV5-1 -
CSARNLAGGADTQYF TGCAGTGCCAGGAACTTAGCGGGGGGGGCAGATACGCAGTATTTT TRBJ2-3 TRBD2 TRBV20-1 few
CASSVEAGANEKLFF TGTGCCAGCAGCGTAGAAGCGGGGGCTAATGAAAAACTGTTTTTT TRBJ1-4 - TRBV9 -
CASRGTGAGELFF TGTGCCAGCAGAGGGACAGGGGCCGGGGAGCTGTTTTTT TRBJ2-2 TRBD1 TRBV2 few
CASSYQGQGAYEQYF TGTGCCAGCAGCTACCAGGGACAGGGGGCTTACGAGCAGTACTTC TRBJ2-7 TRBD1 TRBV7-2 -
CSASTGGTSTDTQYF TGCAGTGCTAGCACGGGGGGCACTAGCACAGATACGCAGTATTTT TRBJ2-3 - TRBV20-1 -
CASSPAPGQETQYF TGTGCCAGCTCACCAGCACCTGGCCAAGAGACCCAGTACTTC TRBJ2-5 - TRBV18 few
CATADTLNTEAFF TGCGCCACCGCGGACACTTTGAACACTGAAGCTTTCTTT TRBJ1-1 - TRBV5-1 -
CASSRMSTGGSYEQYF TGTGCCAGCAGCCGTATGTCGACCGGAGGCTCCTACGAGCAGTACTTC TRBJ2-7 - TRBV6-1 -
CATSDSYDNEQFF TGTGCCACCAGTGACTCTTATGATAATGAGCAGTTCTTC TRBJ2-1 - TRBV24-1 -
CASSAPGTGVDEQYF TGTGCCAGCAGTGCTCCCGGGACAGGGGTGGACGAGCAGTACTTC TRBJ2-7 TRBD1 TRBV27 -
CSARELNIAEAFF TGCAGTGCTAGAGAGTTGAACATCGCTGAAGCTTTCTTT TRBJ1-1 - TRBV20-1 few
CASSQGSLAKNIQYF TGCGCCAGCAGCCAAGGGTCCTTAGCCAAAAACATTCAGTACTTC TRBJ2-4 - TRBV4-3 many
CASSPRLVSRETQYF TGTGCCAGCAGCCCAAGACTAGTCAGCCGAGAGACCCAGTACTTC TRBJ2-5 - TRBV6-2/TRBV6-3 -
CASSQQGSGSYEKLFF TGCGCCAGCAGCCAGCAGGGTTCGGGTTCTTACGAAAAACTGTTTTTT TRBJ1-4 - TRBV4-3 -
CASSPPTELTGYTF TGTGCCAGCAGCCCCCCGACAGAGTTAACTGGCTACACCTTC TRBJ1-2 - TRBV9 -
CASSLAAGANNEQFF TGCGCCAGCAGCTTGGCGGCGGGAGCCAACAATGAGCAGTTCTTC TRBJ2-1 TRBD2 TRBV5-1 -
CASSSQGLAGEETQYF TGTGCCAGCAGCTCCCAGGGTCTAGCGGGGGAAGAGACCCAGTACTTC TRBJ2-5 TRBD2 TRBV7-2 few
CSAKGRVGITYNEQFF TGCAGTGCTAAGGGTCGGGTAGGAATTACCTACAATGAGCAGTTCTTC TRBJ2-1 - TRBV20-1 few
CSVEDRNGFTF TGCAGCGTTGAAGATCGGAATGGCTTCACCTTC TRBJ1-2 - TRBV29-1 -
CAWTQIKSGTPPSGATNEKLFF TGTGCCTGGACCCAAATTAAATCCGGGACACCACCCTCCGGTGCAACTAATGAAAAACTGTTTTTT TRBJ1-4 - TRBV6-2/TRBV6-3 -
CASSFFRSYYNEQFF TGTGCCAGCAGTTTCTTCAGGAGTTACTACAATGAGCAGTTCTTC TRBJ2-1 - TRBV6-5 -
CASSLGVQHKFQETQYF TGTGCCAGCAGCTTAGGGGTACAGCACAAGTTCCAAGAGACCCAGTACTTC TRBJ2-5 - TRBV7-8 few
CASSLGGSIEAFF TGTGCCAGCAGCCTCGGTGGGTCAATTGAAGCTTTCTTT TRBJ1-1 - TRBV7-2 -
CASSYQIGSYGYTF TGTGCCAGCAGTTACCAGATTGGGTCCTATGGCTACACCTTC TRBJ1-2 - TRBV6-2/TRBV6-3 few
CSASHGIGGYEQYF TGCAGTGCTAGCCACGGGATTGGAGGCTACGAGCAGTACTTC TRBJ2-7 - TRBV20-1 few
CASSLRSRDSSRLEQYF TGCGCCAGCAGCTTGCGAAGTCGGGATTCATCAAGACTCGAGCAGTACTTC TRBJ2-7 - TRBV5-1 -
CASSQDRLALETQYF TGTGCCAGCAGCCAAGATCGGCTAGCATTGGAGACCCAGTACTTC TRBJ2-5 - TRBV4-2 few
CASTGGRLTDTQYF TGTGCCAGCACCGGGGGGAGGCTCACAGATACGCAGTATTTT TRBJ2-3 TRBD2 TRBV6-6 -
CSASGQPVGDTQYF TGCAGTGCTTCGGGACAACCTGTCGGAGATACGCAGTATTTT TRBJ2-3 - TRBV20-1 -
CASSLDVQNTEAFF TGTGCCAGCAGCTTAGACGTGCAGAACACTGAAGCTTTCTTT TRBJ1-1 - TRBV7-9 -
CARSEVNRDRSAYTF TGTGCCAGGAGTGAAGTTAATAGGGACAGATCTGCCTACACCTTC TRBJ1-2 TRBD1 TRBV2 -
CASRSRPSSGNTEAFF TGTGCCAGCAGATCCAGGCCCTCATCGGGGAACACTGAAGCTTTCTTT TRBJ1-1 - TRBV6-1 few
CASSLISSGQRVF TGTGCCAGCAGCTTAATTTCCTCGGGGCAAAGGGTCTTC TRBJ2-5 - TRBV7-2 -
CASSDTGQGKYEQYF TGTGCCAGCAGTGACACGGGACAGGGGAAATACGAGCAGTACTTC TRBJ2-7 TRBD1 TRBV6-5 few
CASSPTGFNTEAFF TGTGCCAGCAGCCCGACAGGGTTTAACACTGAAGCTTTCTTT TRBJ1-1 TRBD1 TRBV12-3/TRBV12-4 -
CSARDLSTSGGLETQYF TGCAGTGCTAGAGATCTCTCCACTAGCGGGGGGTTGGAGACCCAGTACTTC TRBJ2-5 TRBD2 TRBV20-1 -
CSARRGGGLADEQFF TGCAGTGCTAGACGGGGAGGGGGACTCGCAGATGAGCAGTTCTTC TRBJ2-1 - TRBV20-1 few
CSALLPGTSGGGGELFF TGCAGCGCCTTACTCCCCGGGACTAGCGGGGGCGGCGGGGAGCTGTTTTTT TRBJ2-2 TRBD2 TRBV29-1 few
CSARETGGAGGYTF TGCAGTGCTAGAGAGACAGGGGGCGCCGGCGGCTACACCTTC TRBJ1-2 TRBD1 TRBV20-1 -
CASSSRFYGTGELFF TGTGCCAGCAGTTCGAGGTTCTATGGGACCGGGGAGCTGTTTTTT TRBJ2-2 - TRBV12-3/TRBV12-4 -